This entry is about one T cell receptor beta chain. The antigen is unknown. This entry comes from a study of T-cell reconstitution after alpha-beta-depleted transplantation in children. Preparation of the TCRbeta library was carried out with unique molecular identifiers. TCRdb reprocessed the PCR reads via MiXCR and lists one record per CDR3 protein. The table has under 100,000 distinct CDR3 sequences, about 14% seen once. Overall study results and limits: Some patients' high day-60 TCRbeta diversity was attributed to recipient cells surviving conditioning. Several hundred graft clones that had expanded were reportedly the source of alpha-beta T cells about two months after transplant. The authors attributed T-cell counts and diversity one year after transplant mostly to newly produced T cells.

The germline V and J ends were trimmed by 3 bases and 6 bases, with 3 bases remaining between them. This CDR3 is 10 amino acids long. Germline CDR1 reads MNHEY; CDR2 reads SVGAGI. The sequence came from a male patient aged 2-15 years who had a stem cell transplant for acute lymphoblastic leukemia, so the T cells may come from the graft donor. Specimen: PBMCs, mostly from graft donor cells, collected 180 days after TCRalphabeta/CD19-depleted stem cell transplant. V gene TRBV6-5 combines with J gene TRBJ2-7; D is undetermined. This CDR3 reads CASSYPEQYF. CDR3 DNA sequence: TGTGCCAGCAGTTATCCCGAGCAGTACTTC.